These 13 T cell receptor beta chains came from one sample sequenced in a study of regulatory T cells in long-lasting Graves disease. Time point denoted: newly diagnosed GD, antithyroid drugs for less than 3 months. The TCR library used RNA extracted from PBMCs. Investigators prepared the TCR beta libraries by applying iRepertoire HTBI primers and Arm-PCR of CDR3 regions. TCRdb recomputed calls from the multiplex PCR reads with MiXCR, one row per CDR3 protein. Of 360,000 or so distinct CDR3 sequences listed, about a sixth are singletons. The same data also went into a second study, on T cells in Graves' hyperthyroidism and ophthalmopathy.

The sample consisted of peripheral blood mononuclear cells (PBMCs), taken at new diagnosis, from a patient treated with antithyroid drugs. Receptor source: a man aged 40-55 years with Graves disease.

The genes are TRBV20-1 and TRBJ1-4; D ambiguous. The CDR3 extends over 13 amino acids. V gave up 7 bases and J gave up 3 bases, with 12 bases separating them. Per germline, CDR1 DFQATT and CDR2 SNEGSKA (reference sequence). The CDR3 loop is CSVSSGANEKLFF. The CDR3 nucleotides read TGCAGTGTCTCGTCTGGGGCTAATGAAAAACTGTTTTTT.

Ten or more counts support this clonotype. The J gene is TRBJ2-7, the V gene TRBV18; tentatively, D is TRBD1 or TRBD2 (6 bases each). V was trimmed by 3 bases and J by 2 bases, leaving 14 bases between them. Per the germline V gene, CDR1 is KGHSH and CDR2 is LQKENI. This CDR3 is 15 amino acids long. The CDR3 coding sequence is TGTGCCAGCTCACCCTCCGGGGGACATCCCTACGAGCAGTACTTC. This translates into CASSPSGGHPYEQYF.

This clonotype was found many times. V usage is TRBV30 and J usage is TRBJ1-1, with D possibly TRBD1 on 5 matching bases. From germline, CDR1 is GTSNPN and CDR2 SVGIG (reference sequence). V was clipped by 1 base and J by 4 bases, with 10 bases between them. This CDR3 is 13 amino acids long. CDR3 protein: CAWSAAGSTEAFF. The CDR3 DNA is TGTGCCTGGAGTGCAGCAGGGAGCACTGAAGCTTTCTTT.

This clonotype was found many times. The J gene is TRBJ1-6, the V gene TRBV2, with D possibly matching TRBD1 (6 bases). Germline V CDR1 and CDR2: SNHLY, FYNNEI. V was pared by 2 bases and J by 10 bases, with 15 bases between. The CDR3 is 15 residues long. The CDR3 region is CASSERRGWRSPLHF. CDR3 DNA sequence: TGTGCCAGCAGTGAACGCAGGGGCTGGAGGTCACCCCTCCACTTT.

This clonotype occurred a few times. J is TRBJ1-2 and V is TRBV29-1; D gene unclear. CDR3 length: 14 residues. The germline CDR1 and CDR2 sequences are SQVTM and ANQGSEA. Trimming stripped 0 bases from V and 4 bases from J, with 12 bases between. The CDR3 nucleotides are TGCAGCGTTGAAGATAATCGGGGTGTCTATGGCTACACCTTC. It encodes CSVEDNRGVYGYTF.

The CDR3 here is CASRDLAGGPNEQFF. CDR3 bases: TGTGCCAGCAGAGACCTAGCGGGAGGGCCTAATGAGCAGTTCTTC. The V gene is TRBV2, the J gene TRBJ2-1; 12 positions match TRBD2. CDR3 size: 15 residues. V gave up 6 bases and J gave up 7 bases; unmatched junction bases: 7. Germline V lookup: CDR1 SNHLY, CDR2 FYNNEI. Full variable domain (missing parts from reference TRBV2 and TRBJ2-1): EPEVTQTPSHQVTQMGQEVILRCVPISNHLYFYWYRQILGQKVEFLVSFYNNEISEKSEIFDDQFSVERPDGSNFTLKIRSTKLEDSAMYFCASRDLAGGPNEQFFGPGTRLTVL.

This chain uses TRBV6-1 with TRBJ1-5; the D is unclear. Germline CDR1 is MNHNS and CDR2 is SASEGT. The CDR3 is made up of 13 amino acids. V gave up 1 base and J gave up 4 bases, with 5 bases separating them. CDR3 in amino acids: CASSEVQNQPQHF. Here the CDR3 DNA reads TGTGCCAGCAGTGAAGTACAGAATCAGCCCCAGCATTTT.

This clonotype was detected many times. The chain is built from TRBV2 and TRBJ2-6; possibly TRBD1 or TRBD2 for D (5 bases each). The CDR3 totals 14 residues. In germline, CDR1 is SNHLY, CDR2 FYNNEI. Trimming removed 6 bases at V and 2 bases at J, with 8 bases between. CDR3 loop: CASRRGAGANVLTF. CDR3 bases: TGTGCCAGCAGGAGGGGCGCTGGGGCCAACGTCCTGACTTTC.

This clonotype was seen more than once but under ten times. A junction boundary mismatches the germline segment, possibly from a read error. The chain's CDR3 is CVSSPRALGTQYF. Written as DNA, the CDR3 is TGTGTCAGCAGCCCTAGGGCGCTAGGTACGCAGTATTTT. V and J are TRBV7-2 and TRBJ2-3; no clear D gene. The CDR3 loop spans 13 amino acids. The germline V gene has CDR1 SGHTA and CDR2 FQGNSA.

The sample holds many counts of this clonotype. The chain combines TRBV20-1 with TRBJ2-5, with D unclear. V dropped 6 bases and J dropped 1 base, with 15 bases sitting between them. The germline CDR1 and CDR2 sequences are DFQATT and SNEGSKA (reference sequence). This CDR3 is built from 14 residues. The CDR3 spells CSAFPRVGQETQYF. CDR3 nucleotide sequence: TGCAGTGCGTTCCCCCGCGTAGGCCAAGAGACCCAGTACTTC.

This clonotype was found many times. The chain carries TRBV10-3 and TRBJ2-1; 7 nucleotides agree with TRBD1. CDR1 ENHRY and CDR2 SYGVKD come from the germline V gene. The junction had 3 bases not matched to a gene; V was cut back by 5 bases and J by 8 bases. The CDR3 is 12 amino acids. CDR3 amino acids: CAISYRGDEQFF. The CDR3, as DNA: TGTGCCATCAGTTACAGGGGTGATGAGCAGTTCTTC.

The chain carries TRBV12-5 and TRBJ1-2; no reliable D call. V dropped 1 base and J dropped 5 bases, with 11 bases sitting between them. CDR1 is LGHNT and CDR2 is FRNRAP in the germline V gene. The CDR3 contains 14 residues. For the CDR3, the DNA is TGTGCTAGTGGTTTGGCTTTACCGTCATATGGCTACACCTTC. Its translation: CASGLALPSYGYTF.

The rearrangement joins TRBV5-4 to TRBJ1-1; D gene ambiguous. The V gene lost 2 bases and the J gene lost 0 bases, with 17 bases spanning the gap. In germline, CDR1 is SGHNT, CDR2 YYREEE (reference sequence). The CDR3 length is 17 residues. CDR3 nucleotides: TGTGCCAGCAGCTTAAGAATAAATCGGCTCATGAACACTGAAGCTTTCTTT. This encodes CASSLRINRLMNTEAFF.